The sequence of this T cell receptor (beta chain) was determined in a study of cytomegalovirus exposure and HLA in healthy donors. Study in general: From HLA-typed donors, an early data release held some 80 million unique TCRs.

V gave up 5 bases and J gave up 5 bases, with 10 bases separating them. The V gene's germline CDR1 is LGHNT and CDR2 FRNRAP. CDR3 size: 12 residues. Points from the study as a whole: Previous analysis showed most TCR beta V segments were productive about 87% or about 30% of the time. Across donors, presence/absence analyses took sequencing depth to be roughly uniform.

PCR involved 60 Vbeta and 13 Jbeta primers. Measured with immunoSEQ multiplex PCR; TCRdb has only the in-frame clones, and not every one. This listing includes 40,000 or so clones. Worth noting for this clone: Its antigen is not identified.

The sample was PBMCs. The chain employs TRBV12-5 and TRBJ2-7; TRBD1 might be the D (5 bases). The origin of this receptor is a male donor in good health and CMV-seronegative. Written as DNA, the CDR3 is TGTGCTAGTGGTCCAGGGTACGACGAGCAGTACTTC. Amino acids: CASGPGYDEQYF.